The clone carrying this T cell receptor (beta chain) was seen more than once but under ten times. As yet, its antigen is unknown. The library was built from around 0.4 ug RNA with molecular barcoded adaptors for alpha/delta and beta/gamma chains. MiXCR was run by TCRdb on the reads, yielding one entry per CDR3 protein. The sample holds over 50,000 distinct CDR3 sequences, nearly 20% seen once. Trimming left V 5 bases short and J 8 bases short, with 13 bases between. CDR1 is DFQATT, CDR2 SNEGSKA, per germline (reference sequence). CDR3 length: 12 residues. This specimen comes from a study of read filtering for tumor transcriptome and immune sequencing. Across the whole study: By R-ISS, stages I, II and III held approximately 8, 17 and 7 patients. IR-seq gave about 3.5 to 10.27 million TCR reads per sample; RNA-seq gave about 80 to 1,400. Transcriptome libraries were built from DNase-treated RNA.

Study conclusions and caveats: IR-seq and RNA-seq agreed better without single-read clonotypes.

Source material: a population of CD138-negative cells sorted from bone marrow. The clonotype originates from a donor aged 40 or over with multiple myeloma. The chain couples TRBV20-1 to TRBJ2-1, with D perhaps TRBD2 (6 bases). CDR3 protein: CSACGEVDEQFF. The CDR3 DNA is TGCAGTGCTTGCGGGGAAGTCGATGAGCAGTTCTTC.